These T cell receptor beta chains were read from a single sample in a study of PD-1 blockade in classical Hodgkin lymphoma. Repertoires were generated with immunoSEQ multiplex PCR, while TCRdb's copy carries only in-frame clones and drops some. This sample has 72,000 or so clones, with approximately 94% found just once. The sequencing used peripheral blood mononuclear cells (PBMCs), collected at baseline. These receptors all come from a human donor with classical Hodgkin lymphoma. CDR3s include the opening cysteine and the closing phenylalanine or tryptophan. The D gene is left open where the match is weak. Size tells how often a clone was seen (once, few, many) or the class of an expanded clone, and some rows leave it out.

v_call	d_call	clone_size	j_call	cdr3_aa	cdr3_nt
TRBV2	TRBD1	NA	TRBJ2-1	CASSGEGTGGEQFF	TGTGCCAGCAGTGGTGAGGGGACAGGGGGTGAGCAGTTCTTC
TRBV19	TRBD1	once	TRBJ2-5	CASSMDRWGETQYF	TGTGCCAGTAGTATGGACAGGTGGGGGGAGACCCAGTACTTC
TRBV9	NA	NA	TRBJ1-4	CASSVGLVGQENEKLFF	TGTGCCAGCAGCGTAGGACTCGTGGGGCAGGAGAATGAAAAACTGTTTTTT
TRBV6-5	NA	NA	TRBJ2-7	CASSRTVISYEQYF	TGTGCCAGCAGCCGGACGGTGATCTCCTACGAGCAGTACTTC
TRBV4-2	TRBD2	NA	TRBJ2-1	CASSQVLAGVPSSYNEQFF	TGTGCCAGCAGCCAAGTTCTAGCGGGAGTTCCCAGCTCCTACAATGAGCAGTTCTTC
TRBV5-1	NA	NA	TRBJ1-1	CASSDGRVMNTEAFF	TGCGCCAGCAGCGACGGGCGGGTGATGAACACTGAAGCTTTCTTT
TRBV6-5	NA	NA	TRBJ1-1	CASSYTLRDTEAFF	TGTGCCAGCAGTTACACCCTACGGGACACTGAAGCTTTCTTT
TRBV18	TRBD2	NA	TRBJ2-1	CASSRTSGPSSYNEQFF	TGTGCCAGCTCGAGGACTAGCGGCCCGAGCTCCTACAATGAGCAGTTCTTC
TRBV27	NA	NA	TRBJ1-1	CASSLFGDGSEAFF	TGTGCCAGCAGTTTATTTGGGGACGGGAGTGAAGCTTTCTTT
TRBV5-1	NA	NA	TRBJ2-7	CASSLAATEQYF	TGCGCCAGCAGCTTGGCGGCCACGGAGCAGTACTTC
TRBV7-9	NA	once	TRBJ2-5	CASSFIPQETQYF	TGTGCCAGCAGCTTTATACCCCAAGAGACCCAGTACTTC
TRBV28	NA	NA	TRBJ2-7	CASSFGESEQYF	TGTGCCAGCAGTTTTGGAGAATCCGAGCAGTACTTC
TRBV4-2	NA	NA	TRBJ2-7	CASSQGGQGPSYEQYF	TGTGCCAGCAGCCAAGGAGGGCAGGGTCCCTCCTACGAGCAGTACTTC
TRBV5-4	TRBD1	NA	TRBJ1-1	CASSSTGGNTEAFF	TGTGCCAGCAGTTCGACAGGGGGGAACACTGAAGCTTTCTTT
TRBV7-6	TRBD1	once	TRBJ1-2	CASSSYSGTGTDGYTF	TGTGCCAGCAGCTCCTACTCCGGGACAGGGACTGATGGCTACACCTTC
TRBV9	NA	NA	TRBJ2-7	CASSPPSSYEQYF	TGTGCCAGCAGCCCCCCCAGCTCCTACGAGCAGTACTTC
TRBV7-9	NA	NA	TRBJ2-7	CASSLPKFYEQYF	TGTGCCAGCAGCTTACCAAAGTTCTACGAGCAGTACTTC
TRBV21-1	NA	NA	TRBJ2-5	CASSITSGQETQYF	TGTGCCAGCAGCATTACTAGCGGCCAAGAGACCCAGTACTTC
TRBV27	TRBD2	NA	TRBJ2-7	CASSGLPGLGVEQYF	TGTGCCAGCAGTGGACTCCCGGGACTAGGTGTTGAGCAGTACTTC
TRBV19	TRBD2	few	TRBJ2-7	CASSIDPGLAGVQYF	TGTGCCAGTAGTATAGATCCGGGACTAGCGGGAGTGCAGTACTTC
TRBV18	NA	NA	TRBJ1-4	CASSPNRDIGEKLFF	TGTGCCAGCTCACCTAACCGGGACATCGGGGAAAAACTGTTTTTT
TRBV21-1	NA	NA	TRBJ1-1	CASRAGKTEAFF	TGTGCCAGCAGGGCAGGGAAAACTGAAGCTTTCTTT
TRBV19	NA	many	TRBJ2-1	CASSIISEGYNEQFF	TGTGCCAGTAGTATTATTTCCGAGGGTTACAATGAGCAGTTCTTC
TRBV28	NA	once	TRBJ2-7	CASGVEAYEQYF	TGTGCCAGCGGGGTAGAAGCCTACGAGCAGTACTTC
TRBV7-3	NA	NA	TRBJ1-4	CASSLNPGRKNEKLFF	TGTGCCAGCAGCTTAAACCCGGGACGGAAAAATGAAAAACTGTTTTTT
TRBV7-3	NA	NA	TRBJ2-5	CASSLGGQETQYF	TGTGCCAGCAGCTTGGGGGGGCAGGAGACCCAGTACTTC
TRBV11-2	NA	NA	TRBJ2-7	CASSPALTVSYEQYF	TGTGCCAGCAGCCCGGCTCTTACGGTATCCTACGAGCAGTACTTC
TRBV2	NA	few	TRBJ2-7	CASSYRVRESYEQYF	TGTGCCAGCAGTTACAGGGTACGCGAGTCCTACGAGCAGTACTTC
TRBV15	TRBD2	NA	TRBJ2-2	CATSRPPASGRARDTGELFF	TGTGCCACCAGCAGACCCCCCGCGAGCGGGAGGGCCCGGGACACCGGGGAGCTGTTTTTT
TRBV27	NA	NA	TRBJ2-7	CASSLKASLGSYEQYF	TGTGCCAGCAGTTTAAAGGCTAGCTTAGGCTCCTACGAGCAGTACTTC
TRBV5-4	NA	NA	TRBJ2-3	CASSSWQADTQYF	TGTGCCAGCAGCTCGTGGCAGGCAGATACGCAGTATTTT
TRBV7-2	NA	NA	TRBJ1-3	CASRRLRGSGNTIYF	TGTGCCAGCAGGCGGTTAAGGGGCTCTGGAAACACCATATATTTT
TRBV7-3	NA	NA	TRBJ2-5	CASSPTTVGETQYF	TGTGCCAGCAGCCCCACGACGGTAGGGGAGACCCAGTACTTC
TRBV27	TRBD2	NA	TRBJ2-1	CASRSTGGNEQFF	TGTGCCAGCAGAAGTACGGGGGGCAATGAGCAGTTCTTC
TRBV20-1	NA	NA	TRBJ2-7	CSATGSYEQYF	TGCAGTGCTACAGGGTCCTACGAGCAGTACTTC
TRBV28	NA	NA	TRBJ1-1	CASSLQGKAFF	TGTGCCAGCAGCCTGCAGGGGAAAGCTTTCTTT
TRBV7-9	NA	NA	TRBJ2-7	CASSSHISSYEQYF	TGTGCCAGCAGCTCCCATATTAGCTCCTACGAGCAGTACTTC
TRBV19	NA	once	TRBJ2-3	CASSITLQTDGGLTDTQYF	TGTGCCAGTAGTATAACTCTCCAGACCGATGGAGGCCTCACAGATACGCAGTATTTT
TRBV9	NA	NA	TRBJ1-1	CASSVGPGWDTEAFF	TGTGCCAGCAGCGTAGGCCCCGGGTGGGACACTGAAGCTTTCTTT
TRBV18	NA	once	TRBJ2-1	CASSQGQGGNEQFF	TGTGCCAGCTCACAAGGACAGGGAGGGAATGAGCAGTTCTTC
TRBV5-1	TRBD1	NA	TRBJ1-2	CASSPGTDLYGYTF	TGCGCCAGCAGCCCTGGGACAGACCTCTATGGCTACACCTTC
TRBV27	TRBD1	NA	TRBJ2-7	CASSLWDRPYEQYF	TGTGCCAGCAGTTTATGGGACAGACCCTACGAGCAGTACTTC
TRBV10-3	NA	NA	TRBJ2-3	CAISPPNTDTQYF	TGTGCCATCAGCCCCCCTAACACAGATACGCAGTATTTT
TRBV19	NA	NA	TRBJ1-4	CASSLYRTGTNEKLFF	TGTGCCAGTAGTCTCTACCGGACTGGAACTAATGAAAAACTGTTTTTT
TRBV6-4	NA	once	TRBJ2-1	CASSVEWIGGNNEQFF	TGTGCCAGCAGTGTAGAGTGGATTGGGGGAAACAATGAGCAGTTCTTC
TRBV11-3	NA	NA	TRBJ2-1	CASSLSRESQLEQFF	TGTGCCAGCAGCTTAAGTCGGGAATCGCAGCTGGAGCAGTTCTTC
TRBV7-9	TRBD1	NA	TRBJ1-1	CASSLGTGNTEAFF	TGTGCCAGCAGCTTAGGGACAGGGAACACTGAAGCTTTCTTT
TRBV21-1	NA	NA	TRBJ1-6	CASSKVRAAPLHF	TGTGCCAGCAGCAAAGTACGGGCAGCACCCCTCCACTTT
TRBV6-1	TRBD1	once	TRBJ2-7	CASSLQGVTYEQYF	TGTGCCAGCAGTTTGCAGGGGGTAACCTACGAGCAGTACTTC
TRBV10-3	TRBD2	NA	TRBJ2-5	CAISFGTSETQYF	TGTGCCATCAGTTTCGGGACTAGCGAGACCCAGTACTTC
TRBV19	TRBD1	NA	TRBJ1-5	CASSMGQRLFSNQPQHF	TGTGCCAGTAGTATGGGACAGAGATTATTTAGCAATCAGCCCCAGCATTTT